The 27 T cell receptor beta chains reported below all come from one sample, sequenced in a study of Ad26.COV2.S vaccination and SARS-CoV-2 variants. Generated by immunoSEQ multiplex PCR, the TCRdb table keeps only in-frame clones and is missing some. Counted here are roughly 140,000 clones, roughly 88% occurring once; the ten biggest clones make up more than 4.5%. The sequenced sample was peripheral blood, obtained after recovery from COVID-19. The receptors here all came from a human donor who had recovered from COVID-19.

This clone was seen repeatedly, ten times or more. V and J are TRBV29-1 and TRBJ2-5, with TRBD1 matching 10 bases. Germline assignment: CDR1 SQVTM and CDR2 ANQGSEA. Germline trimming cut 5 bases from V and 5 bases from J; bases unmatched to any gene: 5. CDR3 length equals 13 residues. The CDR3, as DNA: TGCAGCGTTCCCGGGACAGGGGTGGAGACCCAGTACTTC. Translation: CSVPGTGVETQYF.

The chain joins TRBV5-1 to TRBJ1-2; weak D call: TRBD1 (6 bases). CDR3 length equals 13 residues. V gave up 3 bases and J gave up 3 bases, with 9 bases separating them. CDR1 and CDR2 (germline): SGHRS, YFSETQ. This CDR3 is CASSSRTDYGYTF. For the CDR3, the DNA is TGCGCCAGCAGCTCCCGGACAGACTATGGCTACACCTTC.

This chain links TRBV29-1 with TRBJ2-3, with TRBD1 as a possible D gene (6 bases). The V gene lost 3 bases and the J gene lost 8 bases, with 18 bases spanning the gap. Germline values: CDR1 SQVTM, CDR2 ANQGSEA. This CDR3 region has 14 residues. The CDR3 region is CSVEGTTPESTQYF. DNA for the CDR3: TGCAGCGTTGAGGGGACAACGCCTGAGAGTACGCAGTATTTT.

The rearrangement uses TRBV4-3 and TRBJ1-1, with D possibly TRBD1 on 5 matching bases. This CDR3 comprises 14 residues. V was clipped by 4 bases and J by 6 bases, with 15 bases between them. The germline CDR1 and CDR2 sequences are LGHNA and YSLEER. The CDR3 spells CASSPRGDWAEAFF. CDR3 DNA sequence: TGCGCCAGCAGCCCTCGAGGGGATTGGGCTGAAGCTTTCTTT.

V and J are TRBV19 and TRBJ1-1, with unresolved D. The CDR3 consists of 14 residues. CDR1 is LNHDA, CDR2 SQIVND, per germline (reference sequence). The V end lost 5 bases, the J end lost 5 bases, and 15 bases lay between the germline ends. The CDR3 DNA reads TGTGCCAGTAGTGCCATATTGCGGGGAACTGAAGCTTTCTTT. It specifies CASSAILRGTEAFF.

This clone appeared a single time. The chain couples TRBV9 to TRBJ2-3, with D perhaps given as TRBD1 or TRBD2 (6 bases each). The CDR3 is 13 residues long. V lost 7 bases, J lost 2 bases, and 11 bases lay in between. Germline V gene lookup returns CDR1 SGDLS and CDR2 YYNGEE. CDR3 amino acids: CASSRGPTDTQYF. CDR3 sequence (DNA): TGTGCCAGCTCTCGGGGGCCCACAGATACGCAGTATTTT.

The chain recombines TRBV12-5 with TRBJ2-3; D is unresolved. Germline V gene lookup returns CDR1 LGHNT and CDR2 FRNRAP. Between the trimmed V and J ends, which lost 5 bases and 0 bases, there was a span of 6 bases. The CDR3 length is 13 residues. The CDR3 region has the DNA TGTGCTAGTGGTACCTTAAGCACAGATACGCAGTATTTT. It codes for CASGTLSTDTQYF.

The CDR3 coding sequence is TGTGCCAGCAGCCCAACAACATGGGAATCTGAAGCTTTCTTT. Translation gives CASSPTTWESEAFF. The J gene is TRBJ1-1, the V gene TRBV28; D call uncertain. Germline CDR1 reads MDHEN; CDR2 reads SYDVKM. V dropped 6 bases and J dropped 6 bases, with 17 bases sitting between them. This CDR3 comprises 14 residues. Full variable domain (outside the CDR3, taken from reference TRBV28 and TRBJ1-1): DVKVTQSSRYLVKRTGEKVFLECVQDMDHENMFWYRQDPGLGLRLIYFSYDVKMKEKGDIPEGYSVSREKKERFSLILESASTNQTSMYLCASSPTTWESEAFFGQGTRLTVV.

The CDR3 bases are TGCAGCGAAAGACAGGGGGCGAGCACAGATACGCAGTATTTT. As protein: CSERQGASTDTQYF. The rearrangement uses TRBV29-1 and TRBJ2-3; the match to TRBD1 covers 10 bases. The CDR3 sequence is 14 residues long. The germline gives CDR1 SQVTM, CDR2 ANQGSEA. With 7 bases clipped from V and 0 bases from J, the junction kept 4 bases outside the gene matches.

The gene calls are TRBV15 and TRBJ2-2; 8 nucleotides line up with TRBD1. Germline CDR1 reads LNHNV; CDR2 reads YYDKDF (reference sequence). The J segment lost 6 bases and the V segment lost 8 bases, leaving 5 bases of the junction unmatched. The CDR3 is made up of 13 amino acids. In DNA form, the CDR3 reads TGTGCCACCCACCAACAGGGGGCCGGGGAGCTGTTTTTT. This gives the protein CATHQQGAGELFF.

This chain uses TRBV30 with TRBJ1-4, with 9 positions matching TRBD1. Germline CDR1 is GTSNPN and CDR2 is SVGIG (reference sequence). The V gene end was trimmed by 5 bases and the J gene end by 0 bases; junction bases not matched to a gene: 10. The CDR3 has 17 amino acids. CDR3: CAWAGTGFPTTNEKLFF. DNA for the CDR3: TGTGCCTGGGCCGGGACAGGGTTTCCCACAACTAATGAAAAACTGTTTTTT.

The chain employs TRBV5-1 and TRBJ1-1, with 7 positions matching TRBD1. This CDR3 has 15 residues. Germline lookup yields CDR1 SGHRS and CDR2 YFSETQ. With 4 bases clipped from V and 4 bases from J, the junction kept 10 bases outside the gene matches. CDR3 amino acids: CASSTGTVSSTEAFF. In DNA, the CDR3 is TGCGCCAGCAGCACGGGGACAGTTTCCAGCACTGAAGCTTTCTTT.

The V call is TRBV2, the J call TRBJ1-1; 7 positions agree with TRBD1. With V trimmed by 7 bases and J by 4 bases, 15 bases remained unmatched. The CDR3 totals 16 residues. The V gene's germline CDR1 is SNHLY and CDR2 FYNNEI. The CDR3 sequence is CASTLAEGARGTEAFF. The CDR3 DNA is TGTGCCAGCACCCTGGCGGAGGGGGCGCGCGGCACTGAAGCTTTCTTT.

Details on this clone: Mismatch with germline at one junction end may stem from a read error. The rearrangement joins TRBV7-9 to TRBJ1-2; no clear D gene. CDR3 size: 14 residues. Germline CDR1 is SEHNR and CDR2 is FQNEAQ (reference sequence). Here the CDR3 DNA reads TGTGCCAGCAGATTAGGGCAGCCTAACTATGGCTACACCTTC. Protein sequence: CASRLGQPNYGYTF.

The chain links TRBV27 to TRBJ1-2; TRBD1 might be the D (6 bases). V was cut by 5 bases and J by 1 base, with 17 bases left in between. The germline gives CDR1 MNHEY, CDR2 SMNVEV (reference sequence). This CDR3 has 16 amino acids. The chain's CDR3 is CASSEAWTAFNYGYTF. CDR3 sequence (DNA): TGTGCCAGCAGTGAAGCGTGGACAGCCTTTAACTATGGCTACACCTTC.

This chain connects TRBV6-4 to TRBJ1-1; TRBD1 agrees at 9 bases. Germline trimming cut 6 bases from V and 4 bases from J; bases unmatched to any gene: 6. CDR3 length: 14 residues. CDR1 and CDR2 from the germline V gene are MRHNA and SNTAGT. The CDR3 region is CASRETGGVTEAFF. CDR3 DNA sequence: TGTGCCAGCAGGGAGACAGGGGGGGTCACTGAAGCTTTCTTT.

The chain carries TRBV2 and TRBJ1-5, with 11 bases lining up with TRBD1. This CDR3 region has 16 residues. Trimming at V came to 3 bases and at J to 3 bases, leaving 4 bases not matched to a gene. Germline CDR1 and CDR2: SNHLY and FYNNEI. The CDR3 sequence: CASSDGTGGPNQPQHF. CDR3 in DNA: TGTGCCAGCAGTGACGGGACAGGGGGACCCAATCAGCCCCAGCATTTT.

CDR3 coding DNA: TGTGCCAGCAGTTACTCGGAGGGACTCAACTACAATGAGCAGTTCTTC. Protein product: CASSYSEGLNYNEQFF. V is TRBV6-2 or TRBV6-3 and J is TRBJ2-1, with D perhaps matching TRBD2 (6 bases). This CDR3 spans 16 amino acids. In germline, CDR1 is MNHEY, CDR2 SVGEGT. V was clipped by 0 bases and J by 3 bases, with 12 bases between them.

This clone was seen a single time. This chain uses TRBV5-8 with TRBJ2-6; D is possibly TRBD1 (6 bases). From germline, CDR1 is SGHTS and CDR2 YDEGEE. Trimming removed 4 bases at V and 0 bases at J, with 8 bases between. CDR3 length equals 15 residues. CDR3 nucleotide sequence: TGTGCCAGCAGCGTAGGGGGCTCTGGGGCCAACGTCCTGACTTTC. It is translated as CASSVGGSGANVLTF.

This clone appeared a few times. The rearrangement joins TRBV11-2 to TRBJ2-4; D is ambiguous. This CDR3 comprises 16 residues. With 3 bases removed from V and 1 base from J, the gap between germline ends came to 13 bases. Germline CDR1 is SGHAT and CDR2 is FQNNGV. CDR3 region: CASSFPISGAKNIQYF. DNA for the CDR3: TGTGCCAGCAGCTTTCCAATCTCGGGTGCCAAAAACATTCAGTACTTC.

The V and J genes are TRBV16 and TRBJ1-1; D ambiguous. Trimming left V 4 bases short and J 5 bases short, with 11 bases between. Germline lookup yields CDR1 KGHSY and CDR2 FQNENV. This CDR3 comprises 13 residues. As DNA, the CDR3 is TGTGCCAGCAGCCGACGGGTAGAGACTGAAGCTTTCTTT. Translated, it gives CASSRRVETEAFF. The whole variable domain, remainder taken from reference TRBV16 and TRBJ1-1, is GEEVAQTPKHLVRGEGQKAKLYCAPIKGHSYVFWYQQVLKNEFKFLISFQNENVFDETGMPKERFSAKCLPNSPCSLEIQATKLEDSAVYFCASSRRVETEAFFGQGTRLTVV.

The chain combines TRBV6-6 with TRBJ1-5; possible D gene TRBD1, 5 bases. V was cut by 5 bases and J by 4 bases, with 12 bases left in between. Germline assignment: CDR1 MNHNY and CDR2 SVGAGI (reference sequence). CDR3 length equals 14 residues. The CDR3 coding sequence is TGTGCCAGCAGTCCCCCGGGACGGAATCAGCCCCAGCATTTT. It specifies CASSPPGRNQPQHF.

V gene TRBV7-9 combines with J gene TRBJ1-1; D is unclear. V was shortened by 1 base and J by 6 bases, with 6 bases between the two germline ends. This CDR3 has 12 amino acids. CDR1 is SEHNR and CDR2 is FQNEAQ in the germline V gene (reference sequence). The CDR3 spells CASSLGSAEAFF. The CDR3 region has the DNA TGTGCCAGCAGCTTAGGGAGCGCTGAAGCTTTCTTT.

V gene TRBV27 combines with J gene TRBJ1-5; the D is unclear. Germline values: CDR1 MNHEY, CDR2 SMNVEV (reference sequence). The CDR3 has 14 amino acids. Trimming removed 5 bases at V and 1 base at J, with 9 bases between. The CDR3 is CASSLGPSNQPQHF. CDR3 nucleotides: TGTGCCAGCAGTCTAGGACCCAGCAATCAGCCCCAGCATTTT.

The chain employs TRBV5-1 and TRBJ2-1; the match to TRBD1 covers 10 bases. V trimming: 3 bases; J trimming: 2 bases; junction bases outside the gene matches: 2. This CDR3 has 15 amino acids. CDR1 SGHRS and CDR2 YFSETQ come from the germline V gene. CDR3 coding DNA: TGCGCCAGCAGCTCGGGACAGGGGCCCTACAATGAGCAGTTCTTC. Residues: CASSSGQGPYNEQFF.

V gene TRBV5-4 combines with J gene TRBJ1-6; TRBD1 matches at 7 bases. The CDR3 totals 15 residues. Germline CDR1 and CDR2: SGHNT and YYREEE (reference sequence). V trimming: 4 bases; J trimming: 8 bases; junction bases outside the gene matches: 9. CDR3 loop: CASSLGTVWDSPLHF. The CDR3 DNA sequence: TGTGCCAGCAGCCTTGGGACAGTTTGGGATTCACCCCTCCACTTT.

This sequence joins TRBV5-6 and TRBJ2-7; D gene unclear. Germline V gene lookup returns CDR1 SGHDT and CDR2 YYEEEE. This CDR3 spans 13 amino acids. V was pared by 5 bases and J by 0 bases, with 9 bases between. The CDR3 sequence: CASSYWGSYEQYF. The DNA of the CDR3 is TGTGCCAGCAGTTACTGGGGCTCCTACGAGCAGTACTTC.